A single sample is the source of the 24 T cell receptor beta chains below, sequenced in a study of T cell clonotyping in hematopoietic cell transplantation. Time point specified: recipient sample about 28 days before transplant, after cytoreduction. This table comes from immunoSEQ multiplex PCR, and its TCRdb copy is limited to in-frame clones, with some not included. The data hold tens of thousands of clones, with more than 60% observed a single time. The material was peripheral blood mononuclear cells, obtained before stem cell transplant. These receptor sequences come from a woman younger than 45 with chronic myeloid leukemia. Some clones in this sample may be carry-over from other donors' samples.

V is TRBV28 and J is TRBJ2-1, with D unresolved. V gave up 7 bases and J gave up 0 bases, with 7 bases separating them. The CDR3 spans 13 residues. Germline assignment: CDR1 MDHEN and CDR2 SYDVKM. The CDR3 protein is CASNDDSYNEQFF. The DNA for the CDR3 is TGTGCCAGCAATGACGACTCCTACAATGAGCAGTTCTTC.

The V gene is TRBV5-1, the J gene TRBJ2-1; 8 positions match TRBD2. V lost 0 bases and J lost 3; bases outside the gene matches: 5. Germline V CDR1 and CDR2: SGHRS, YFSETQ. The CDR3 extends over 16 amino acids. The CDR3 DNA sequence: TGCGCCAGCAGCTTGGGGGCGGGGGGCCTCTACAATGAGCAGTTCTTC. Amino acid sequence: CASSLGAGGLYNEQFF.

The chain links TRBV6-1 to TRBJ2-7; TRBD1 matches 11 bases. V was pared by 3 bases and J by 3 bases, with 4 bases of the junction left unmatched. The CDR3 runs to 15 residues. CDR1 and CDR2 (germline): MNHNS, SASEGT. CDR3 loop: CASSDGTGGYYEQYF. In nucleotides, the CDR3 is TGTGCCAGCAGTGACGGGACAGGGGGTTACTACGAGCAGTACTTC.

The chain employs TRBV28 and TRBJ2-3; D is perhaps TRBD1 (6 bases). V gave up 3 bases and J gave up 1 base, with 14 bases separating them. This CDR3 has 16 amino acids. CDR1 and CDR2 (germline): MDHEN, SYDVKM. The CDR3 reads CASSFLRDRRTDTQYF. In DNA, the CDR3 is TGTGCCAGCAGTTTTCTTCGAGACAGGCGCACAGATACGCAGTATTTT.

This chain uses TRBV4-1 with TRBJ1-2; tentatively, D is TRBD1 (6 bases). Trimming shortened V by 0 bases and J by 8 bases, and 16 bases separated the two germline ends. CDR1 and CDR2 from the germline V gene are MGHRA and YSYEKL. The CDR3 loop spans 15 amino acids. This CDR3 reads CASSQDTGTRGGYTF. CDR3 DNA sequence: TGCGCCAGCAGCCAAGATACCGGGACACGGGGCGGCTACACCTTC.

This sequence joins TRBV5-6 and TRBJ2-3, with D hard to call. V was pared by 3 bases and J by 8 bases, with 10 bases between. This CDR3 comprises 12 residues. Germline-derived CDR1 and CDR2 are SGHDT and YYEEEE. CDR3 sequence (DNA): TGTGCCAGCAGCTCTCAAGGTGGTACGCAGTATTTT. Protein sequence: CASSSQGGTQYF.

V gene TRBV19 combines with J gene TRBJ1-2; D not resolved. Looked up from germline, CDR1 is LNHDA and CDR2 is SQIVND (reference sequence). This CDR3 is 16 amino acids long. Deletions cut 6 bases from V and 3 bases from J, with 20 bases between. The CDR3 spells CASRALGSQRDYGYTF. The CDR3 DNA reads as TGTGCCAGTAGGGCCTTGGGGAGTCAAAGGGACTATGGCTACACCTTC. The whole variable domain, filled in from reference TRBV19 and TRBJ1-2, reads DGGITQSPKYLFRKEGQNVTLSCEQNLNHDAMYWYRQDPGQGLRLIYYSQIVNDFQKGDIAEGYSVSREKKESFPLTVTSAQKNPTAFYLCASRALGSQRDYGYTFGSGTRLTVV.

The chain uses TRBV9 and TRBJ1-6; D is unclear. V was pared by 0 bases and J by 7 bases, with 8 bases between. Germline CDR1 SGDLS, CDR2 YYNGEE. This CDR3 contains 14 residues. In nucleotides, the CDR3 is TGTGCCAGCAGCGTAGTACAAGTAAATTCACCCCTCCACTTT. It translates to CASSVVQVNSPLHF.

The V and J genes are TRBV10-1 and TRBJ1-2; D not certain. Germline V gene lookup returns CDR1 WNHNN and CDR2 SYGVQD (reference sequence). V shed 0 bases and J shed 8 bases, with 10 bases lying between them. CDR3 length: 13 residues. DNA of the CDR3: TGCGCCAGCAGTGAGTCTCCTTCTAGGGGCTACACCTTC. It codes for CASSESPSRGYTF.

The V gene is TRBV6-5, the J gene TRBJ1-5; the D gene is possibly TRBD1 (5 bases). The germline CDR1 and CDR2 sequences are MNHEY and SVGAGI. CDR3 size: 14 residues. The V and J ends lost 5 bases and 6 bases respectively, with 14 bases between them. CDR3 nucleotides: TGTGCCAGCAGTAGACCAGGGACGGGTCAGCCCCAGCATTTT. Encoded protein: CASSRPGTGQPQHF.

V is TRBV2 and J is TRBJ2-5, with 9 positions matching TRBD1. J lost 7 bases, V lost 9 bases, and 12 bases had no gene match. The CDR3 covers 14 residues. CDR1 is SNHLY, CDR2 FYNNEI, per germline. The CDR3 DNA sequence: TGTGCCAGTCTGGACAGGGGAGGAAGAGTGACCCAGTACTTC. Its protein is CASLDRGGRVTQYF.

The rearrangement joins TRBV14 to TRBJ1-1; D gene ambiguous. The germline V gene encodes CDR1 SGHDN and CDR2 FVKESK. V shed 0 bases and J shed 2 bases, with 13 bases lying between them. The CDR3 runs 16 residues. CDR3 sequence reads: CASSQDSSGRNTEAFF. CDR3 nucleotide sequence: TGTGCCAGCAGCCAAGATTCCTCAGGCAGAAACACTGAAGCTTTCTTT.

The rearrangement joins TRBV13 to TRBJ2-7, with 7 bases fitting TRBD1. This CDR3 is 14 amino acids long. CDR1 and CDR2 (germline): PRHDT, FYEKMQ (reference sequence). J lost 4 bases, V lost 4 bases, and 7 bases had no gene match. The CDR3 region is CASSYSQGEYEQYV. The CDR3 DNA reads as TGTGCCAGCAGCTATTCTCAGGGGGAGTACGAGCAGTACGTC.

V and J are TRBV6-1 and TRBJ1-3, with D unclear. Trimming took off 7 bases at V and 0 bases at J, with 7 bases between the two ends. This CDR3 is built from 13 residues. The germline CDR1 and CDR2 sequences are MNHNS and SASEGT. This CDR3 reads CASKVSSGNTIYF. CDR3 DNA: TGTGCCAGCAAAGTGAGCTCTGGAAACACCATATATTTT.

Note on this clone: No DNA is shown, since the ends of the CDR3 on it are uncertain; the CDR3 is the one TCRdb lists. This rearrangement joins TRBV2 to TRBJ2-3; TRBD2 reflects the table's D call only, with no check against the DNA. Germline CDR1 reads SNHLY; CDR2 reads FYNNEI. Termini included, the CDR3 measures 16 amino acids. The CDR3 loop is CASSSSGAGGLNTQYF.

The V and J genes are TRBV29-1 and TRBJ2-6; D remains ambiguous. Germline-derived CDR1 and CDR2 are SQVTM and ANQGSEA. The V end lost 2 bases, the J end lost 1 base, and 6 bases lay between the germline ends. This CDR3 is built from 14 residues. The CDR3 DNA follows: TGCAGCGTTGAATTGGGGTCTGGGGCCAACGTCCTGACTTTC. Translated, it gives CSVELGSGANVLTF.

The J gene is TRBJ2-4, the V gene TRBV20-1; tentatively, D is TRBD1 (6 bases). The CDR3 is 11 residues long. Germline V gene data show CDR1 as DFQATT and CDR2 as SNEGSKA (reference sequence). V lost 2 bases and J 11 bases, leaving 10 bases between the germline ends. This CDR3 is CSARTGRVQYF. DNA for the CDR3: TGCAGTGCTAGAACAGGGCGGGTTCAGTACTTC.

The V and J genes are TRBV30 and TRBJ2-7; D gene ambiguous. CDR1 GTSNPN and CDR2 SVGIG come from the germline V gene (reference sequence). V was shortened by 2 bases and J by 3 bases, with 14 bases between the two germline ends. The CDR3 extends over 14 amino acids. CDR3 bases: TGTGCCTGGAGTTCCGGACCAAGCATCTACGAGCAGTACTTC. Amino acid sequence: CAWSSGPSIYEQYF.

This CDR3 is CASSLRGAVDTDTQYF. The CDR3 DNA reads as TGTGCCAGCAGCTTAAGGGGCGCCGTGGACACAGATACGCAGTATTTT. V is TRBV7-2 and J is TRBJ2-3; a weak D match, TRBD1 (5 bases). This CDR3 comprises 16 residues. Germline-derived CDR1 and CDR2 are SGHTA and FQGNSA. V lost 2 bases and J lost 2, with 14 bases in between.

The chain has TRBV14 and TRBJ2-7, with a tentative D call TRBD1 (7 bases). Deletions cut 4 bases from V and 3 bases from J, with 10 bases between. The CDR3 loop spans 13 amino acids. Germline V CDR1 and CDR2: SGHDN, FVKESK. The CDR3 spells CASSPRDSYEQYF. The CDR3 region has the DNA TGTGCCAGCAGCCCGCGGGACAGCTACGAGCAGTACTTC.

The DNA of the CDR3 is TGTGCCAGCAACCCGACCGGGACAGGGAATTCACCCCTCCACTTT. This gives the protein CASNPTGTGNSPLHF. The chain carries TRBV6-5 and TRBJ1-6, with 9 bases fitting TRBD1. This CDR3 region has 15 residues. V dropped 7 bases and J dropped 7; count of bases not matched to a gene: 8. Germline V CDR1 and CDR2: MNHEY, SVGAGI.

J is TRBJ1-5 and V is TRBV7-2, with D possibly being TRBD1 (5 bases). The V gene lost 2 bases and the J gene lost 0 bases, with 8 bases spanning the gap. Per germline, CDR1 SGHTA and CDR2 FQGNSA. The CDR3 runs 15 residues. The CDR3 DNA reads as TGTGCCAGCAGCTTACAGGGATTTAGCAATCAGCCCCAGCATTTT. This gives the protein CASSLQGFSNQPQHF.

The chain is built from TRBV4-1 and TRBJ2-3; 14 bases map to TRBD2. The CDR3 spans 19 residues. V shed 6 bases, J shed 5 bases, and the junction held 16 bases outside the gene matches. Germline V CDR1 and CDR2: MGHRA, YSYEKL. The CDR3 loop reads CASRAGLAGGNHDVDTQYF. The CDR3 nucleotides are TGCGCCAGCAGGGCTGGACTAGCGGGGGGTAATCACGATGTAGATACGCAGTATTTT.

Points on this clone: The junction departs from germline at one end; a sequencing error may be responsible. The CDR3 reads CASSFNPSQETQYF. In nucleotides, the CDR3 is TGTGCTAGCAGCTTTAATCCCAGCCAAGAGACCCAGTACTTC. The genes are TRBV7-7 and TRBJ2-5; D ambiguous. CDR1 is SSHAT and CDR2 is FNYEAQ in the germline V gene (reference sequence). CDR3 length: 14 residues.